Below, 5 T cell receptor beta chains from the same sample are listed, as sequenced in a study of shared clonotypes between healthy human individuals. TCRdb's copy holds only in-frame clones and misses some; the assay was immunoSEQ multiplex PCR. This repertoire shows around 2.5 million clones, approximately 93% found once; its top ten account for about 0.39%. Sequences were obtained from naive CD4+ T cells from PBMCs. This sample's subset: CD45RA+ positively selected. The source of these receptors is a young man in good health. Some clones in this sample may be carry-over from other donors' samples.

The chain uses TRBV30 and TRBJ1-4; 9 bases align to TRBD1. Germline CDR1 is GTSNPN and CDR2 is SVGIG (reference sequence). The CDR3 has 19 residues. V lost 5 bases and J lost 6; bases outside the gene matches: 22. This CDR3 is CAWGRSWDRVPLSDEKLFF. CDR3 DNA: TGTGCCTGGGGTAGGAGCTGGGACAGGGTTCCCCTTTCGGATGAAAAACTGTTTTTT.

As concerns this clone: This specimen includes other DNA sequences encoding the same CDR3. V is TRBV28 and J is TRBJ2-7, with D possibly being TRBD1 (6 bases). There are 11 residues in the CDR3. Trimming cost V 5 bases and J 5 bases, with 7 bases left between them. CDR1 and CDR2 (germline): MDHEN, SYDVKM. CDR3 protein: CASSHRDEQYF. CDR3 bases: TGTGCCAGCAGTCACAGGGACGAGCAGTACTTC.

The chain employs TRBV5-1 and TRBJ2-2, with 7 bases identical to TRBD2. V lost 0 bases, J lost 7 bases, and 6 bases stayed unmatched. This CDR3 comprises 15 residues. Germline-derived CDR1 and CDR2 are SGHRS and YFSETQ. Here the CDR3 reads CASSLVGGSIGELFF. Written as DNA, the CDR3 is TGCGCCAGCAGCTTGGTAGGCGGGAGCATCGGGGAGCTGTTTTTT.

The chain is built from TRBV7-8 and TRBJ2-5; D not certain. This CDR3 comprises 15 residues. Trimming took 0 bases from V and 0 from J, leaving 8 bases between them. CDR1 and CDR2 (germline): SGHVS, FQNEAQ. CDR3 sequence reads: CASSLAGFDQETQYF. For the CDR3, the DNA is TGTGCCAGCAGCTTAGCGGGTTTTGACCAAGAGACCCAGTACTTC.

The chain recombines TRBV7-8 with TRBJ1-3; perhaps TRBD1 as D (6 bases). Germline assignment: CDR1 SGHVS and CDR2 FQNEAQ. The CDR3 has 16 residues. The V and J ends lost 3 bases and 0 bases respectively, with 12 bases between them. CDR3 in amino acids: CASSLTGRGSGNTIYF. The CDR3 nucleotides read TGTGCCAGCAGCTTGACAGGCAGGGGCTCTGGAAACACCATATATTTT.